This T cell receptor (beta chain) originates from a study of T cells in localized non-small cell lung cancer. General observations from the study: Greater blood T cell density accompanied longer overall survival.

Libraries were prepared by immunoSEQ multiplex PCR; TCRdb keeps only in-frame clonotypes and omits some of them. The data show 90,000 to 95,000 clones, about 87% seen once. Of note for this clone: Its matching antigen is unknown.

Germline V gene sequence: CDR1 SGHVS, CDR2 FNYEAQ. V was clipped by 1 base and J by 0 bases, with 13 bases between them. This CDR3 is built from 17 residues. Sequenced here: peripheral blood, sampled before any cancer treatment. The gene calls are TRBV7-6 and TRBJ1-3, with D unclear. The sequence was obtained from a man between 35 and 75 years old with stage I squamous cell lung carcinoma. CDR3 in amino acids: CASSLDWTESSGNTIYF. CDR3 coding DNA: TGTGCCAGCAGCTTAGATTGGACGGAGAGCTCTGGAAACACCATATATTTT.